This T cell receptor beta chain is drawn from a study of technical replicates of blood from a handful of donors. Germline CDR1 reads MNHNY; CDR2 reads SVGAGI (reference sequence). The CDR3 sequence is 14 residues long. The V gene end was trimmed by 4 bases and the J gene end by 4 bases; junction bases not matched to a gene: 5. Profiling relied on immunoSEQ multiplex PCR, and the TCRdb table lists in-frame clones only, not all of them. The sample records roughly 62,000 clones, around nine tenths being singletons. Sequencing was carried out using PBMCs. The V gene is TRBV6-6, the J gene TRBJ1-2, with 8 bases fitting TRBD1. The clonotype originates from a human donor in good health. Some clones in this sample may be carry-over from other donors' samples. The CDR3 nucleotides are TGTGCCAGCAGTTCAACAGGGGGGTCCTATGGCTACACCTTC. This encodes CASSSTGGSYGYTF.